This TCR beta chain came from a study of regulatory T cells in long-lasting Graves disease. Time point noted: persistent/refractory GD, antithyroid drugs over 5 years with positive TRAb. PBMCs provided the RNA from which the TCR library was made. This clonotype was observed a few times. A read error may produce the germline difference seen at one junction end. Germline CDR1 MGHDK, CDR2 SYGVNS. The CDR3 length is 16 residues. HTBI primers from iRepertoire and Arm-PCR of CDR3 regions yielded the TCR beta libraries. TCRdb redid the calling of the multiplex PCR reads with MiXCR, one entry per CDR3 protein. In the table there are a few hundred thousand distinct CDR3 sequences, 20% to 25% of which are singletons.

The chain links TRBV25-1 to TRBJ1-4; no clear D. This specimen was peripheral blood mononuclear cells (PBMCs), taken when the disease was refractory, from a patient treated with antithyroid drugs. The source of this sequence is a female donor with Graves disease. CDR3 bases: TGTGCCAGCAGTGAAGGTCGGGTTTCCATCAATGAAAGACTGTTTTTT. It translates to CASSEGRVSINERLFF.